This TCR beta chain was obtained from a study of post-analysis software for immune sequencing data. Across the study: Secondary progressive, relapsing-remitting and progressive-relapsing multiple sclerosis were among the included disease courses. Findings of the study overall: Compared against controls, patients with multiple sclerosis displayed significantly lower normalized Chao1 diversity. TRBV5-6, TRBV5-1 and TRBV20-1 were among a handful of TRBV segments more frequent in patients than controls. Same-batch preparations were strongly co-clustered by F measure.

Germline CDR1 is MNHEY and CDR2 is SMNVEV (reference sequence). J gave up 2 bases and V 5 bases, and 8 bases lay outside the gene matches. The CDR3 contains 15 residues. This clonotype has just a few counts. The antigen remains undetermined. Presence of unique molecular identifiers characterized the TCR beta cDNA libraries. Input populations of 1 to 10 million T cells gave rise to roughly 0.5 million cDNA molecules. TCRdb redid the calling of the PCR reads with MiXCR, one entry per CDR3 protein. The sample includes 350,000 to 500,000 distinct CDR3 sequences, over 30% of them seen just once. The clonotype was recovered from a girl aged 2 to 9 with multiple sclerosis. The sequenced sample was blood. The chain recombines TRBV27 with TRBJ2-7; 8 nucleotides agree with TRBD2. The CDR3 nucleotides read TGTGCCAGCAGTCCTCAGACTAGCGTAACCTACGAGCAGTACTTC. As protein: CASSPQTSVTYEQYF.